This T cell receptor (beta chain) was sequenced for a study of spatial heterogeneity in lung cancer. Study as a whole: Sequencing consistently turned up more beta-chain sequences than alpha-chain sequences. In the raw reads, each unique TCR and UMI combination was present more than ten times on average.

The length of the CDR3 is 14 residues. From germline, CDR1 is SQVTM and CDR2 ANQGSEA. With V trimmed by 6 bases and J by 2 bases, 6 bases remained unmatched. This clonotype was counted ten times or more. The target antigen is unknown. Time point defined: sample taken at primary tumor resection. Unsorted tumor, nontumor lung tissue or cryopreserved PBMC supplied the whole RNA. TCRdb redid the calling of the 5' RACE reads with MiXCR, one entry per CDR3 protein. The sample carries tens of thousands of distinct CDR3 sequences, 12% to 15% recorded once. Study results and limitations: Compared with follow-up, resection was when ubiquitous expanded tumor TCRs appeared in blood more.

The sequences come from PBMCs, collected at surgery. The chain links TRBV29-1 to TRBJ2-3; 9 bases agree with TRBD1. The receptor was derived from a male donor with early-stage non-small cell lung cancer. The CDR3 region is CSVGTGTHTDTQYF. The DNA for the CDR3 is TGCAGCGTGGGGACAGGGACACACACAGATACGCAGTATTTT.